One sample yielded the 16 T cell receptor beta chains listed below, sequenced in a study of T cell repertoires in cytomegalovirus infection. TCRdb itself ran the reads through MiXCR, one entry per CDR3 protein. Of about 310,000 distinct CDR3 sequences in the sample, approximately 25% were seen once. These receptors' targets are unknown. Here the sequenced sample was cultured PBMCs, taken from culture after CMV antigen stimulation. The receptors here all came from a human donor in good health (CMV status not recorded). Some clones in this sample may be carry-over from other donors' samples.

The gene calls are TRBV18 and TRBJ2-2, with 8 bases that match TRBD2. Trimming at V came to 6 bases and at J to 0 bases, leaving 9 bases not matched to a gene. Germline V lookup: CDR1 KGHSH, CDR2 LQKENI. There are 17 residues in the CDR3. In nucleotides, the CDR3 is TGTGCCAGCTCCCCCAGTGAAGCGGGAGCGAACACCGGGGAGCTGTTTTTT. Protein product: CASSPSEAGANTGELFF.

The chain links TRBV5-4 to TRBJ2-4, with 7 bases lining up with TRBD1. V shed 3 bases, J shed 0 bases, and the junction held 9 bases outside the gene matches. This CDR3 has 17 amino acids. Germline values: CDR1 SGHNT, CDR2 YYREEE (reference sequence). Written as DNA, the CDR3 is TGTGCCAGCAGCTACACAGGGGATGCACTAGCCAAAAACATTCAGTACTTC. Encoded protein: CASSYTGDALAKNIQYF.

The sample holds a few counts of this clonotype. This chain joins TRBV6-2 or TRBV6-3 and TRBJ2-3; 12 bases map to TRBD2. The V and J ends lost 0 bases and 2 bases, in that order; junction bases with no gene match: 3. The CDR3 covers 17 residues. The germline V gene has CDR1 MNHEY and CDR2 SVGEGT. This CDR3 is CASSYSTSGGLTDTQYF. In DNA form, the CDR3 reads TGTGCCAGCAGTTACTCGACTAGCGGGGGCCTCACAGATACGCAGTATTTT.

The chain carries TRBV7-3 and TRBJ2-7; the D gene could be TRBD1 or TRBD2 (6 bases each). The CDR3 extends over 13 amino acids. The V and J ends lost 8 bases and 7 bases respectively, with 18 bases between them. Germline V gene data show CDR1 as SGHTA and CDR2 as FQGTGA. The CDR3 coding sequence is TGTGCCAGCGGCCCCGGGGGCGCTCGGGAGCAGTACTTC. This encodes CASGPGGAREQYF.

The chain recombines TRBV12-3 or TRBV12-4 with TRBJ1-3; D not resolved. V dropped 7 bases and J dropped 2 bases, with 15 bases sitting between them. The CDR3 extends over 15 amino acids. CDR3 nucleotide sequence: TGTGCCAGCACCTTTATAGGCAGCACTGGAAACACCATATATTTT. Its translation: CASTFIGSTGNTIYF.

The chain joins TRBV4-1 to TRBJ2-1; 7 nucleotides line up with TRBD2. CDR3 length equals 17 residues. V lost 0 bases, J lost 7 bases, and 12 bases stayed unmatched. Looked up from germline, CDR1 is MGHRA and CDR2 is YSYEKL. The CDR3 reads CASSQETGGSSPNEQFF. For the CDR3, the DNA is TGCGCCAGCAGCCAAGAAACGGGCGGGAGCTCCCCTAATGAGCAGTTCTTC.

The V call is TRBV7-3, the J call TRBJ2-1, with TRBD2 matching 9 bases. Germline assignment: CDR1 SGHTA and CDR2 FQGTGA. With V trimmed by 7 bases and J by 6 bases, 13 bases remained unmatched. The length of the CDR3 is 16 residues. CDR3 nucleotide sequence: TGTGCCAGCATGCCCCCGGTAGCGGGAGACAGCAATGAGCAGTTCTTC. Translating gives CASMPPVAGDSNEQFF.

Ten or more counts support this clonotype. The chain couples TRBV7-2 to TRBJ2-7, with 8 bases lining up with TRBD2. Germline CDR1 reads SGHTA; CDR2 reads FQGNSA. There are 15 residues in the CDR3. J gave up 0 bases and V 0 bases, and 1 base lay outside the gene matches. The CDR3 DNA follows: TGTGCCAGCAGCTTAGCAGGGACTAGCTCCTACGAGCAGTACTTC. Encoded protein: CASSLAGTSSYEQYF.

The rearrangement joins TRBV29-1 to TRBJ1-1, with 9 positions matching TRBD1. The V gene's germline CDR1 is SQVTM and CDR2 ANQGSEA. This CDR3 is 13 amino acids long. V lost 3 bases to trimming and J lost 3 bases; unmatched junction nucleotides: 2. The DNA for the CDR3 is TGCAGCGTTGAGGGACAGGGCGACACTGAAGCTTTCTTT. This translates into CSVEGQGDTEAFF. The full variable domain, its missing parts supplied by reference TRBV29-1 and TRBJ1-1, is SAVISQKPSRDICQRGTSLTIQCQVDSQVTMMFWYRQQPGQSLTLIATANQGSEATYESGFVIDKFPISRPNLTFSTLTVSNMSPEDSSIYLCSVEGQGDTEAFFGQGTRLTVV.

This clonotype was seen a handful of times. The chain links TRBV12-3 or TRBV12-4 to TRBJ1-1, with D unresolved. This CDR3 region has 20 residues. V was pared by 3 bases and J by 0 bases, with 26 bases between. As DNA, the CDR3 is TGTGCCAGCAGTTTGGAGGGCCTTTATTCCGGGCAATGGGTGAACACTGAAGCTTTCTTT. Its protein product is CASSLEGLYSGQWVNTEAFF.

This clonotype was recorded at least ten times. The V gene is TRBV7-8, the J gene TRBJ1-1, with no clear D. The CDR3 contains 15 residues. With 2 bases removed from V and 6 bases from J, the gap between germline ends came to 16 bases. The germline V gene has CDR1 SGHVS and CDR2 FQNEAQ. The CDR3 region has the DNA TGTGCCAGCAGCTTATTGTCTGGCCTTATCCCTGAAGCTTTCTTT. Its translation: CASSLLSGLIPEAFF.

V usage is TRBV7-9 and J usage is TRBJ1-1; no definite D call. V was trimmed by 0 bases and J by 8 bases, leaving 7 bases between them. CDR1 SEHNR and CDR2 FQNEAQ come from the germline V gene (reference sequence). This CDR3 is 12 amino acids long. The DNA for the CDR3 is TGTGCCAGCAGCTTAGCGCTTGGAGAAGCTTTCTTT. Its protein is CASSLALGEAFF.

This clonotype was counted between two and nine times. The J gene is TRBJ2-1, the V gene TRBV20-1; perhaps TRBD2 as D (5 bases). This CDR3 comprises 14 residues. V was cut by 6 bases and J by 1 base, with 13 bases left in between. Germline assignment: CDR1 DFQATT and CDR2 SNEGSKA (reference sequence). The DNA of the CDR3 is TGCAGTGCCCGGGGTAGCCTATCCTACAATGAGCAGTTCTTC. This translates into CSARGSLSYNEQFF.

The CDR3 spells CASSYPGDTQYF. The DNA of the CDR3 is TGTGCCAGCAGTTACCCCGGGGATACGCAGTATTTT. This sequence joins TRBV6-2 or TRBV6-3 and TRBJ2-3; D is uncertain. V lost 2 bases to trimming and J lost 6 bases, with 6 bases between them. The CDR3 length is 12 residues. CDR1 is MNHEY, CDR2 SVGEGT, per germline.

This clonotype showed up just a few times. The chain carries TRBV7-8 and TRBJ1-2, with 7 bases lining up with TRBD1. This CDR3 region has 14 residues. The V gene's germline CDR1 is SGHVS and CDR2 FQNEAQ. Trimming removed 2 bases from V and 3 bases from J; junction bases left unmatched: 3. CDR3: CASSLNQGDYGYTF. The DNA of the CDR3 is TGTGCCAGCAGCTTAAACCAGGGGGACTATGGCTACACCTTC.

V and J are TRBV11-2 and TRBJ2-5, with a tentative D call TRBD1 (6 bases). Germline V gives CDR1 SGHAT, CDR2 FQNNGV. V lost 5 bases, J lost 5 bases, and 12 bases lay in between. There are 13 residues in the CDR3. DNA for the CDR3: TGTGCCAGCAGCGCACAGGGTCGGGAGACCCAGTACTTC. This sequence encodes CASSAQGRETQYF.